The rows below give T cell receptor beta chains drawn from one sample of a study of CD8+CD57+ T cells in acquired aplastic anemia. TCRdb re-called the reads through MiXCR, storing one row per CDR3 protein. This sample carries hundreds of thousands of distinct CDR3 sequences, about 70% of them seen once, and the ten largest clones take 3% to 5%. Material: sorted CD4+, CD8+, or CD8+CD57+ T cells (not recorded which) from PBMCs. The receptor set was obtained from a human donor in good health, serving as a control. Both conserved end residues are part of each CDR3. A D gene is named only where the DNA matches it firmly. Where a row states a size, it is once, few, many or the class of an expanded clone; other rows omit it.

D,J,size,V,CDR3,DNA
-,TRBJ1-3,many,TRBV5-1,CASSWKDITGGNTIYF,TGCGCCAGCAGCTGGAAGGATATCACTGGAGGAAACACCATATATTTT
TRBD1,TRBJ1-6,-,TRBV5-1,CASATKGADSPLHF,TGTGCCAGCGCTACAAAGGGGGCTGATTCACCCCTCCACTTT
-,TRBJ1-3,-,TRBV7-3,CASRMSGNAIYF,TGTGCCAGCAGGATGAGCGGAAACGCCATATATTTT
-,TRBJ1-5,-,TRBV2,CASSVTSAGELFFGF,TGTGCCAGCAGTGTGACTAGTGCCGGGGAGCTGTTCTTTGGTTTT
TRBD1,TRBJ1-5,-,TRBV12-3/TRBV12-4,CASSLGQFNQPQHF,TGTGCCAGCAGCTTGGGACAGTTCAATCAGCCCCAGCATTTT
-,TRBJ1-2,-,TRBV12-3/TRBV12-4,CASSLRENYGYTF,TGTGCCAGCAGTTTACGGGAGAACTATGGCTACACCTTC
-,TRBJ2-5,-,TRBV14,CASSLDRRTNEKQYF,TGTGCCAGCAGCCTAGATCGACGGACTAATGAAAAACAGTACTTC
TRBD2,TRBJ2-3,-,TRBV7-3,CGGSFAGVSTDTQYF,TGCGGCGGCAGCTTCGCGGGGGTCAGCACAGATACGCAGTATTTT
TRBD1,TRBJ1-2,once,TRBV7-2,CASSLAAGTGSTYTF,TGTGCCAGCAGCTTAGCCGCCGGGACAGGGTCCACGTACACCTTC
-,TRBJ1-1,once,TRBV7-2,CASSFGRDKAEAFF,TGTGCCAGCAGCTTCGGCCGGGACAAGGCTGAAGCTTTCTTT
TRBD2,TRBJ2-3,-,TRBV20-1,CSARRSSGGPPSGDTQYF,TGCAGTGCTAGACGATCTAGCGGGGGGCCACCCTCGGGAGATACGCAGTATTTT
TRBD2,TRBJ2-7,many,TRBV6-2/TRBV6-3,CASRGLAGVYEQYF,TGTGCCAGCAGGGGACTAGCGGGGGTCTACGAGCAGTACTTC
TRBD2,TRBJ2-5,many,TRBV20-1,CSPRSGAQETQYF,TGCAGTCCACGTAGCGGGGCCCAAGAGACCCAGTACTTC
TRBD1,TRBJ1-6,-,TRBV5-8,CASSERQGDSPLHF,TGTGCCAGCAGCGAGAGACAGGGGGATTCACCCCTCCACTTT
-,TRBJ1-6,few,TRBV6-2/TRBV6-3,CASSVTEEGSPLHF,TGTGCCAGCTCCGTGACAGAAGAAGGTTCACCCCTCCACTTT
TRBD1,TRBJ2-7,-,TRBV5-4,CASSLAGTGQYEQYF,TGTGCCAGCAGCTTGGCCGGGACAGGCCAATACGAGCAGTACTTC
-,TRBJ1-2,once,TRBV5-1,CASSLGRADGGYTF,TGCGCCAGCAGCTTGGGACGGGCCGACGGTGGCTACACCTTC
-,TRBJ1-1,few,TRBV29-1,CSVEGVGLAGGGAEAFF,TGCAGCGTTGAAGGTGTAGGACTAGCGGGGGGGGGCGCTGAAGCTTTCTTT
-,TRBJ2-7,-,TRBV7-2,CASSPGAEGGFEQYF,TGTGCCAGCAGCCCAGGAGCAGAGGGCGGCTTCGAGCAGTACTTC
TRBD1,TRBJ1-1,-,TRBV6-7,CASRSRTGATEAFF,TGTGCCAGCAGGTCACGAACAGGGGCCACTGAAGCTTTCTTT
TRBD1,TRBJ1-2,-,TRBV5-1,CASTETGGVNYGYTF,TGCGCCAGCACCGAAACAGGGGGCGTGAACTATGGCTACACCTTC
-,TRBJ2-2,-,TRBV2,CASVGARDTGELFF,TGTGCCAGCGTGGGGGCGCGGGACACCGGGGAGCTGTTTTTT
-,TRBJ1-5,-,TRBV7-2,CASSLARGETDTQHF,TGTGCCAGCAGCTTAGCAAGGGGGGAAACAGATACCCAGCATTTT
TRBD1,TRBJ1-5,-,TRBV12-3/TRBV12-4,CASSRTGDNQPQHF,TGTGCCAGCAGTCGTACAGGGGACAATCAGCCCCAGCATTTT
-,TRBJ2-5,-,TRBV12-3/TRBV12-4,CASGRTGQETQYF,TGTGCCAGCGGGAGGACAGGTCAAGAGACCCAGTACTTC
TRBD1,TRBJ1-2,-,TRBV20-1,CSAVQGQWGNGYTF,TGCAGTGCTGTACAGGGACAGTGGGGGAATGGCTACACCTTC
TRBD1,TRBJ1-6,many,TRBV19,CASSMGQDNSPLHF,TGTGCCAGTAGTATGGGACAGGATAATTCACCCCTCCACTTT
-,TRBJ2-7,-,TRBV7-9,CASSPNLGQSSYEF,TGTGCCAGCAGCCCCAATCTAGGACAGAGCTCCTACGAGTTC
-,TRBJ1-1,once,TRBV30,CAWRGTEAFF,TGTGCCTGGAGGGGCACTGAAGCTTTCTTT
-,TRBJ1-2,-,TRBV7-8,CASSSGGVGVSYGYTF,TGTGCCAGCAGCTCCGGGGGAGTTGGAGTAAGCTATGGCTACACCTTC
-,TRBJ1-2,-,TRBV20-1,CSARRSGTDGYTF,TGCAGTGCTAGAAGGTCAGGGACCGACGGCTACACCTTC
-,TRBJ1-2,-,TRBV9,CASSVGHVRPTYGYTF,TGTGCCAGCAGCGTAGGACATGTCAGGCCAACTTATGGCTACACCTTC
-,TRBJ1-1,many,TRBV7-9,CASSFGRTMNTEAFF,TGTGCCAGCAGCTTCGGCAGGACTATGAACACTGAAGCTTTCTTT
-,TRBJ1-4,once,TRBV9,CASSGEIATNEKLFF,TGTGCCAGCAGTGGAGAGATAGCTACAAATGAAAAACTGTTTTTT
-,TRBJ1-5,-,TRBV10-3,CAISSTGNHPQHF,TGTGCCATCAGTTCCACAGGGAATCATCCCCAGCATTTT
-,TRBJ1-5,-,TRBV11-2,CASSPKYRVEELQPQHF,TGTGCCAGCAGCCCTAAATATCGGGTGGAGGAGCTACAGCCCCAGCATTTT
-,TRBJ1-2,many,TRBV19,CASSVQRTVGYTF,TGTGCCAGTAGTGTCCAACGGACAGTTGGCTACACCTTC
-,TRBJ1-5,-,TRBV9,CASSNKAGKPQHF,TGTGCCAGCAGCAACAAGGCGGGGAAGCCCCAGCATTTT
TRBD1,TRBJ1-2,-,TRBV9,CASSLERGLSDGTF,TGTGCCAGCAGCCTTGAAAGGGGGCTCAGCGATGGCACCTTC
-,TRBJ2-7,-,TRBV11-2,CASSLFGETYEQYF,TGTGCCAGCAGCTTATTTGGGGAGACCTACGAGCAGTACTTC
-,TRBJ2-3,-,TRBV20-1,CSALPSYTSTDTQYF,TGCAGTGCTTTACCCAGCTACACCAGCACAGATACGCAGTATTTT
TRBD1,TRBJ1-1,-,TRBV7-2,CASSRDRSSYRAFF,TGTGCCAGCAGCCGGGACAGGTCGTCTTACCGAGCTTTCTTT
TRBD1,TRBJ1-4,-,TRBV6-1,CASQTGRREKLFF,TGTGCCAGCCAGACAGGGCGTCGGGAAAAACTGTTTTTT
TRBD1,TRBJ2-7,once,TRBV25-1,CASSEAKGARDEQHF,TGTGCCAGCAGTGAAGCGAAGGGGGCTAGGGACGAGCAGCACTTC
-,TRBJ2-2,many,TRBV2,CASSDWVAGELFF,TGTGCCAGCAGTGATTGGGTCGCCGGGGAGCTGTTTTTT
TRBD1,TRBJ1-5,-,TRBV7-2,CASSRDRGGQPQHF,TGTGCCAGCAGCCGCGACAGGGGGGGTCAGCCCCAGCATTTT
TRBD1,TRBJ1-3,-,TRBV19,CASRGTGRNTIYF,TGTGCCAGTAGAGGGACAGGGAGAAACACCATATATTTT
-,TRBJ1-5,many,TRBV6-2/TRBV6-3,CASSYPPHQHF,TGTGCCAGCAGTTACCCCCCCCACCAGCATTTT